The rows below give T cell receptor beta chains drawn from one sample of a study of blood T cell repertoires in COVID-19. The method was immunoSEQ multiplex PCR; TCRdb's version includes in-frame clones alone and lacks a portion of them. Found here are roughly 110,000 clones, 70% to 90% of them singletons; the top ten hold 3.4%. Sample: peripheral blood. These receptors were collected from a man aged 35-49 years with acute or convalescent COVID-19. Each CDR3 is given with its conserved first and last residue. A D gene is named only where the DNA matches it firmly. Clone size is stated in some rows and not others, as once, few, many or a class when expanded.

v_call	j_call	d_call	cdr3_length	clone_size	cdr3_nt	cdr3_aa
TRBV10-1	TRBJ2-5	-	16	-	TGCGCCAGCAGTGAGTCGGTGGGAGACCCTTTTGGGACCCAGTACTTC	CASSESVGDPFGTQYF
TRBV3-1/TRBV3-2	TRBJ2-1	TRBD2	17	once	TGTGCCAGCAGCAAATGGTCTCTAGCGGGGGGAGGCGATGAGCAGTTCTTC	CASSKWSLAGGGDEQFF
TRBV7-9	TRBJ1-2	-	17	-	TGTGCCAGCAGCTTAGCTTTACTGGGGGGGAGATTCTATGGCTACACCTTC	CASSLALLGGRFYGYTF
TRBV11-2	TRBJ1-1	-	13	-	TGTGCCAGCAGCTCTCAGGAGAACACTGAAGCTTTCTTT	CASSSQENTEAFF
TRBV13	TRBJ2-7	TRBD1	16	-	TGTGCCAGCAGCTTATCAGACACAGGGGTATCCTACGAGCAGTACTTC	CASSLSDTGVSYEQYF
TRBV15	TRBJ2-1	-	15	-	TGTGCCACCAGCAGAGCGGGGGGCTCGCACAATGAGCAGTTCTTC	CATSRAGGSHNEQFF
TRBV7-6	TRBJ2-3	-	15	-	TGTGCCAGCAGCCGGACTACCCAGGGTGTGGATACGCAGTATTTT	CASSRTTQGVDTQYF
TRBV7-9	TRBJ2-5	-	12	once	TGTGCCAGCAGCGAAAATGAGGAGACCCAGTACTTC	CASSENEETQYF
TRBV29-1	TRBJ2-7	TRBD1	13	-	TGCAGCGCCCAACAGGGGGCGGCCCACGAGCAGTACTTC	CSAQQGAAHEQYF
TRBV12-3/TRBV12-4	TRBJ1-2	TRBD1	13	-	TGTGCCAGCAGAGGACAGGGGATCGATGGCTACACCTTC	CASRGQGIDGYTF
TRBV5-4	TRBJ2-6	TRBD1	18	-	TGTGCCAGCAGATACGGTGGTACAGGGGGCGCTGGGGCCAACGTCCTGACTTTC	CASRYGGTGGAGANVLTF
TRBV10-3	TRBJ1-2	-	14	-	TGTGCCATCAGTGGCGGGGGTACCGCGGATGGCTACACCTTC	CAISGGGTADGYTF
TRBV24-1	TRBJ2-1	TRBD2	17	-	TGTGCCACCAGTGATTTCGGGTCCAGCGGGGGGAGGGATGAGCAGTTCTTC	CATSDFGSSGGRDEQFF
TRBV7-8	TRBJ2-2	TRBD1	16	-	TGTGCCAGCAGCTTAAGGGACAGCTTCATCACCGGGGAGCTGTTTTTT	CASSLRDSFITGELFF
TRBV3-1/TRBV3-2	TRBJ2-7	-	15	-	TGTGCCAGCAGCCATTTAGACAGTCCCCCTTACGAGCAGTACTTC	CASSHLDSPPYEQYF
TRBV15	TRBJ1-4	-	12	-	TGTGCCACCGGTGGGCCGAATGAAAAACTGTTTTTT	CATGGPNEKLFF
TRBV2	TRBJ1-3	TRBD1	14	-	TGTGCCAGCAGTACCGGGACAGCCCTTACCACCATATATTTT	CASSTGTALTTIYF
TRBV7-2	TRBJ1-2	-	15	-	TGTGCCAGCAGCCCGCGACCAACAGCCAACTATGGCTACACCTTC	CASSPRPTANYGYTF
TRBV15	TRBJ1-2	TRBD1	14	-	TGTGCCACCAGCAGGACAGGGGTTGGCTATGGCTACACCTTC	CATSRTGVGYGYTF
TRBV5-1	TRBJ2-3	TRBD2	16	-	TGCGCCAGCAGCTTGGAGCTAGCGGGGGGTAGTGATACGCAGTATTTT	CASSLELAGGSDTQYF
TRBV29-1	TRBJ1-1	-	14	once	TGCAGCGTTGAAGGTCGGGGTCTGGGTACTGAAGCTTTCTTT	CSVEGRGLGTEAFF
TRBV9	TRBJ1-6	-	15	-	TGTGCCAGCAGCGTAGCGGTGACAATCAATTCACCCCTCCACTTT	CASSVAVTINSPLHF
TRBV9	TRBJ2-7	TRBD1	14	-	TGTGCCAGCAGCGTAGGGACAGGGTATTACGAGCAGTACTTC	CASSVGTGYYEQYF
TRBV12-3/TRBV12-4	TRBJ1-2	TRBD1	13	-	TGTGCCAGCAGTCCACAGGGGGTCTATGGCTACACCTTC	CASSPQGVYGYTF
TRBV4-3	TRBJ1-1	TRBD1	14	-	TGCGCCAGCAGCCTTCACATCTACAGGGGAGAAGCTTTCTTT	CASSLHIYRGEAFF
TRBV13	TRBJ2-3	TRBD2	16	-	TGTGCCAGCAGCTCCTTAGCGGGGGGGCCTGAAGATACGCAGTATTTT	CASSSLAGGPEDTQYF
TRBV9	TRBJ1-2	-	15	-	TGTGCCAGCAGCGTAGCTGGGGCAGAGAGGTATGGCTACACCTTC	CASSVAGAERYGYTF
TRBV20-1	TRBJ2-4	TRBD2	13	-	TGCAGTGCTAGTCCCACTAGCGGGGGGTTGAAGTACTTC	CSASPTSGGLKYF
TRBV11-2	TRBJ2-3	TRBD2	15	-	TGTGCCAGCAGCTTAGTCCCCGGGGGGGCAGATACGCAGTATTTT	CASSLVPGGADTQYF
TRBV5-1	TRBJ2-2	-	15	once	TGCGCCAGCAGCCCCACGACAGGGAACACCGGGGAGCTGTTTTTT	CASSPTTGNTGELFF
TRBV19	TRBJ1-5	-	16	-	TGTGCCAGTAGTATAAACAGGCCTTATAGCAATCAGCCCCAGCATTTT	CASSINRPYSNQPQHF
TRBV19	TRBJ1-6	-	14	-	TGTGCCAGTAGTATATGGGGCAGAAATTCACCCCTCCACTTT	CASSIWGRNSPLHF
TRBV7-2	TRBJ1-5	TRBD1	16	-	TGTGCCAGCAGCGACCAAAGACAGGGTAGCAATCAGCCCCAGCATTTT	CASSDQRQGSNQPQHF
TRBV7-9	TRBJ2-3	TRBD2	15	-	TGTGCCAGCAGCAGAGGGACTAGCGACGCAGATACGCAGTATTTT	CASSRGTSDADTQYF
TRBV4-1	TRBJ2-1	TRBD1	19	-	TGCGCCAGCAGCCAAGGGCTAGGGACAGCGACGAGCTCCTACAATGAGCAGTTCTTC	CASSQGLGTATSSYNEQFF
TRBV19	TRBJ1-5	TRBD1	16	few	TGTGCCAGTAGTAAAGGGGGGACAGGGGAGGGTCAGCCCCAGCATTTT	CASSKGGTGEGQPQHF
TRBV11-2	TRBJ2-7	TRBD1	15	-	TGTGCCAGCAGCCAGGGGACAGGGGGTACGTACGAGCAGTACTTC	CASSQGTGGTYEQYF
TRBV12-5	TRBJ1-1	TRBD1	15	-	TGTGCTAGTGGTTTAGCGGGACAGGGGATCACTGAAGCTTTCTTT	CASGLAGQGITEAFF
TRBV4-3	TRBJ2-2	TRBD2	17	-	TGCGCCAGCAGCCAAGGACTAGCGGGGGGACTCACCGGGGAGCTGTTTTTT	CASSQGLAGGLTGELFF
TRBV25-1	TRBJ2-7	-	14	-	TGTGCCAGCAGTGAAGGGGGAGGTCCCTACGAGCAGTACTTC	CASSEGGGPYEQYF